These 6 T cell receptor beta chains share one sample of origin, sequenced in a study of T cell responses to AZD1222 COVID-19 vaccine. TCRdb keeps only in-frame clones here, not all; method: immunoSEQ multiplex PCR. Of 120,000 or so clones listed, about 90% are singletons. The sample was peripheral blood, taken on day 0 of AZD1222 vaccination. The receptors stem from an adult in good health.

The rearrangement joins TRBV28 to TRBJ1-1; unclear D gene. From germline, CDR1 is MDHEN and CDR2 SYDVKM. V was cut by 6 bases and J by 4 bases, with 12 bases left in between. The CDR3 spans 13 residues. The CDR3 region is CASRPDGPTEAFF. The CDR3 DNA is TGTGCCAGCAGACCCGACGGGCCCACTGAAGCTTTCTTT.

The chain carries TRBV4-1 and TRBJ2-1; TRBD2 matches at 9 bases. Germline V gene data show CDR1 as MGHRA and CDR2 as YSYEKL. The junction had 6 bases not matched to a gene; V was cut back by 4 bases and J by 5 bases. The CDR3 consists of 15 residues. For the CDR3, the DNA is TGCGCCAGCAGCCCTAGCGGGAATGGACACAATGAGCAGTTCTTC. It yields the protein CASSPSGNGHNEQFF.

This chain connects TRBV5-4 to TRBJ1-1; D is uncertain. Germline CDR1 SGHNT, CDR2 YYREEE (reference sequence). V shed 7 bases and J shed 5 bases, with 12 bases lying between them. CDR3 length: 12 amino acids. CDR3 bases: TGTGCCAGCGGGTCAGGTTCAACTGAAGCTTTCTTT. Its protein product is CASGSGSTEAFF.

V usage is TRBV7-3 and J usage is TRBJ2-1; 9 nucleotides match TRBD2. Unmatched junction bases numbered 5, after V lost 0 bases and J lost 5 bases. There are 16 residues in the CDR3. The germline CDR1 and CDR2 sequences are SGHTA and FQGTGA. The CDR3 DNA sequence: TGTGCCAGCAGCTTAACGGCTAGCGGGACTGACAATGAGCAGTTCTTC. Translated: CASSLTASGTDNEQFF.

The chain has TRBV7-9 and TRBJ1-2; D call uncertain. V was clipped by 1 base and J by 5 bases, with 8 bases between them. Looked up from germline, CDR1 is SEHNR and CDR2 is FQNEAQ (reference sequence). This CDR3 region has 13 residues. CDR3 sequence (DNA): TGTGCCAGCAGCTTAGTGGGGTGGTATGGCTACACCTTC. The encoded protein is CASSLVGWYGYTF.

The CDR3, as DNA: TGTGCCAGCAGCCCTGACACCTATGGCTACACCTTC. Translation gives CASSPDTYGYTF. V gene TRBV7-2 combines with J gene TRBJ1-2; no clear D. The CDR3 is 12 amino acids. V was pared by 5 bases and J by 4 bases, with 8 bases between. CDR1 SGHTA and CDR2 FQGNSA come from the germline V gene.